A selection of T cell receptor beta chains follows, all from one sample in a study of prognosis after radiotherapy for stage I lung cancer. TCRdb passed the multiplex PCR reads through MiXCR, listing each CDR3 protein once. The repertoire consists of 20,000 or so distinct CDR3 sequences, with about 26% occurring once and the leading ten covering under 25%. The sequencing used PBMCs, collected before or after stereotactic body radiation therapy (not recorded which). The receptors stem from a donor over 45 with non-small cell lung cancer. The CDR3 runs from the conserved cysteine through the conserved F or W. Each record gives: V gene, J gene, clone size, CDR3 protein. Size values are once, few and many counts, or a class for expanded clones, and some rows have none.

>TRBV20-1|TRBJ1-4|many
CSAREMGEPNEKLFF
>TRBV6-2/TRBV6-3|TRBJ1-2|many
CASSKTEVYGYTF
>TRBV15|TRBJ2-2|NA
CATSRLGTSGTGELFF
>TRBV14|TRBJ1-3|many
CASSLLGSGNTIYF
>TRBV6-9|TRBJ2-7|NA
CASSYVTGSGEQYF
>TRBV10-3|TRBJ1-1|many
CAISEWQVNTEAFF
>TRBV6-1|TRBJ1-5|many
CASKVGDNQPQHF
>TRBV20-1|TRBJ2-1|once
CSLDRSLNEQFF
>TRBV5-1|TRBJ2-5|many
CASSSTDRGESQYF
>TRBV20-1|TRBJ2-2|many
CSARFAGDITGELFF
>TRBV6-2/TRBV6-3|TRBJ2-3|many
CASRSSGHTDTQYF
>TRBV18|TRBJ2-6|many
CASNLRSGANVLTF
>TRBV27|TRBJ2-7|NA
CASLIGGAEQYF
>TRBV29-1|TRBJ2-5|many
CSVSDRAKGETQYF
>TRBV10-2|TRBJ2-7|many
CASSQTGTGAYEQYF
>TRBV12-3/TRBV12-4|TRBJ2-1|once
CASSLPSGRSSGNEQFF